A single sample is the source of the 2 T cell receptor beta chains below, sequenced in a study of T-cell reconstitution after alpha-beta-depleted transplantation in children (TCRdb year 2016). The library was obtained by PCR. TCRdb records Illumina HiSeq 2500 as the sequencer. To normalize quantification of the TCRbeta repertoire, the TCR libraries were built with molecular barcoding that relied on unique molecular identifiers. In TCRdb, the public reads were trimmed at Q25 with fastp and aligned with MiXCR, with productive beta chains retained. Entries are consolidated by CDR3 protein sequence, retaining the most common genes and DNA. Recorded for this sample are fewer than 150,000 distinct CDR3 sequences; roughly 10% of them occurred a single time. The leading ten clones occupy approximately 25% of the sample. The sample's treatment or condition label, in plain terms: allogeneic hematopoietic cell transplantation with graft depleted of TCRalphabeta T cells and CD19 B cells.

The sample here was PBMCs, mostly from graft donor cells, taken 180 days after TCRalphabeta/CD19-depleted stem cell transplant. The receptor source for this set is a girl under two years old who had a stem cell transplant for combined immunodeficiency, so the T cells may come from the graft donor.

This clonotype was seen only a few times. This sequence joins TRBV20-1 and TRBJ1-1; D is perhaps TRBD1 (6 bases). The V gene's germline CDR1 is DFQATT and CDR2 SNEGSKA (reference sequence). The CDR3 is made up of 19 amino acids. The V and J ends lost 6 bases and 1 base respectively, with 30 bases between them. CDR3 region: CSALKWGPAQGLGNTEAFF. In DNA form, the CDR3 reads TGCAGTGCCCTCAAATGGGGGCCCGCACAGGGCCTTGGGAACACTGAAGCTTTCTTT.

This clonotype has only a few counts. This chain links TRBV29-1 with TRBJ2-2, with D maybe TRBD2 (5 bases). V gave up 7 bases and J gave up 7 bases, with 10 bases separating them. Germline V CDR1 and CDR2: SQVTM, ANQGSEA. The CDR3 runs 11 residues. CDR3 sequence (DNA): TGCAGCGGAACTAGGGTCGGGGAGCTGTTTTTT. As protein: CSGTRVGELFF.